These 21 T cell receptor beta chains came from one sample sequenced in a study of cytomegalovirus exposure and HLA in healthy donors. The PCR employed 60 Vbeta primers together with 13 Jbeta primers. This table comes from immunoSEQ multiplex PCR, and its TCRdb copy is limited to in-frame clones, with some not included. The table shows about 150,000 clones, with about two thirds occurring only once. Sequencing used PBMCs. These receptors all come from a woman aged 55-75 years in good health and CMV-seropositive.

J is TRBJ1-5 and V is TRBV28; D is perhaps TRBD1 (5 bases). There are 14 residues in the CDR3. With 4 bases removed from V and 2 bases from J, the gap between germline ends came to 9 bases. Germline CDR1 reads MDHEN; CDR2 reads SYDVKM. CDR3 nucleotide sequence: TGTGCCAGCAGTTGGGCGGGGGGCAATCAGCCCCAGCATTTT. Amino acids: CASSWAGGNQPQHF.

The chain uses TRBV6-5 and TRBJ1-1, with D perhaps TRBD1 (5 bases). Trimming pared 2 bases from V and 1 base from J, leaving 5 bases between. CDR1 is MNHEY and CDR2 is SVGAGI in the germline V gene. This CDR3 comprises 13 residues. The CDR3, as DNA: TGTGCCAGCAGTTACGGACAGAACACTGAAGCTTTCTTT. It yields the protein CASSYGQNTEAFF.

This clone came up once. The chain links TRBV5-1 to TRBJ2-5; 14 bases line up with TRBD2. The CDR3 totals 16 residues. Germline V gives CDR1 SGHRS, CDR2 YFSETQ. V trimming: 1 base; J trimming: 5 bases; junction bases outside the gene matches: 4. The CDR3 protein is CASSLMWTSGRETQYF. Written as DNA, the CDR3 is TGCGCCAGCAGCTTGATGTGGACTAGCGGGAGGGAGACCCAGTACTTC.

The rearrangement links TRBV7-3 to TRBJ2-1; 8 bases map to TRBD2. This CDR3 has 17 amino acids. V gave up 2 bases and J gave up 12 bases; unmatched junction bases: 18. Germline CDR1 is SGHTA and CDR2 is FQGTGA. The CDR3 bases are TGTGCCAGCAGCTTACTTCGGCTGGCTAGCGGGTGGTGGAGGCAGTTCTTC. Protein product: CASSLLRLASGWWRQFF.

The V and J genes are TRBV9 and TRBJ1-4; the D is unclear. With 1 base removed from V and 7 bases from J, the gap between germline ends came to 11 bases. The CDR3 is made up of 14 amino acids. CDR1 and CDR2 from the germline V gene are SGDLS and YYNGEE. CDR3 sequence (DNA): TGTGCCAGCAGCGTACTGGCTTCGGGTGAAAAACTGTTTTTT. The encoded protein is CASSVLASGEKLFF.

The rearrangement uses TRBV12-5 and TRBJ2-2, with 9 bases that match TRBD2. V trimming: 5 bases; J trimming: 1 base; junction bases outside the gene matches: 5. Germline CDR1 reads LGHNT; CDR2 reads FRNRAP. This CDR3 has 16 residues. The CDR3 loop reads CASGIPSGKNTGELFF. DNA for the CDR3: TGTGCTAGTGGTATCCCTAGCGGGAAGAACACCGGGGAGCTGTTTTTT.

The chain carries TRBV6-5 and TRBJ2-5, with D maybe TRBD2 (5 bases). Germline-derived CDR1 and CDR2 are MNHEY and SVGAGI. With 0 bases removed from V and 4 bases from J, the gap between germline ends came to 15 bases. The CDR3 consists of 16 residues. The chain's CDR3 is CASSYSGVVTRETQYF. DNA for the CDR3: TGTGCCAGCAGTTACTCCGGGGTTGTGACCAGAGAGACCCAGTACTTC.

The chain joins TRBV6-5 to TRBJ1-2, with 9 positions matching TRBD1. This CDR3 is 13 amino acids long. From germline, CDR1 is MNHEY and CDR2 SVGAGI. Trimming took 4 bases from V and 8 from J; bases not matched to a gene: 5. The CDR3 nucleotides read TGTGCCAGCAGTTCTACAGGGGGCAGGGGCTACACCTTC. This gives the protein CASSSTGGRGYTF.

The chain is built from TRBV10-3 and TRBJ2-7; weak D call: TRBD2 (6 bases). Trimming stripped 6 bases from V and 3 bases from J, with 15 bases between. Germline CDR1 is ENHRY and CDR2 is SYGVKD. The CDR3 sequence is 14 residues long. CDR3 bases: TGTGCCATCAGCCGGGACTTGAAAAGCTACGAGCAGTACTTC. This encodes CAISRDLKSYEQYF.

The table lists this clone with a few counts. CDR3 protein: CASSIVPPATKRDYGYTF. CDR3 bases: TGTGCCAGTAGTATAGTCCCCCCCGCGACTAAAAGGGACTATGGCTACACCTTC. The V call is TRBV19, the J call TRBJ1-2; unclear D gene. Germline CDR1 is LNHDA and CDR2 is SQIVND (reference sequence). The V gene lost 1 base and the J gene lost 3 bases, with 21 bases spanning the gap. The CDR3 loop spans 18 amino acids. The whole variable domain, filled in from reference TRBV19 and TRBJ1-2, reads DGGITQSPKYLFRKEGQNVTLSCEQNLNHDAMYWYRQDPGQGLRLIYYSQIVNDFQKGDIAEGYSVSREKKESFPLTVTSAQKNPTAFYLCASSIVPPATKRDYGYTFGSGTRLTVV.

The rearrangement links TRBV2 to TRBJ1-2; 11 bases are shared with TRBD1. Per the germline V gene, CDR1 is SNHLY and CDR2 is FYNNEI. The V segment lost 6 bases and the J segment 2 bases; nucleotides outside the gene matches: 5. The CDR3 runs to 15 residues. Written as DNA, the CDR3 is TGTGCCAGCAGCATTGGACAGGGGGCGAACTATGGCTACACCTTC. It specifies CASSIGQGANYGYTF.

The chain uses TRBV18 and TRBJ2-2; TRBD1 aligns across 8 bases. The V gene end was trimmed by 3 bases and the J gene end by 1 base; junction bases not matched to a gene: 1. The CDR3 is 15 residues long. Germline V gene sequence: CDR1 KGHSH, CDR2 LQKENI. The CDR3 loop reads CASSPDRVNTGELFF. CDR3 in DNA: TGTGCCAGCTCACCGGACAGGGTGAACACCGGGGAGCTGTTTTTT. The full variable domain, completed using reference TRBV18 and TRBJ2-2, is NAGVMQNPRHLVRRRGQEARLRCSPMKGHSHVYWYRQLPEEGLKFMVYLQKENIIDESGMPKERFSAEFPKEGPSILRIQQVVRGDSAAYFCASSPDRVNTGELFFGEGSRLTVL.

The rearrangement joins TRBV28 to TRBJ2-5, with TRBD2 identical over 8 bases. Losses at the gene ends were 4 bases for V and 4 bases for J; bases not matched to a gene: 8. The germline V gene has CDR1 MDHEN and CDR2 SYDVKM. The CDR3 spans 15 residues. CDR3: CASSSSGSRGETQYF. In DNA, the CDR3 is TGTGCCAGCAGTTCCAGCGGGAGTCGTGGAGAGACCCAGTACTTC. The variable domain in full, completed from reference TRBV28 and TRBJ2-5, reads DVKVTQSSRYLVKRTGEKVFLECVQDMDHENMFWYRQDPGLGLRLIYFSYDVKMKEKGDIPEGYSVSREKKERFSLILESASTNQTSMYLCASSSSGSRGETQYFGPGTRLLVL.

This sequence joins TRBV5-6 and TRBJ2-7; 9 positions agree with TRBD1. Trimming removed 3 bases from V and 5 bases from J; junction bases left unmatched: 9. In germline, CDR1 is SGHDT, CDR2 YYEEEE. The CDR3 extends over 15 amino acids. The CDR3 sequence is CASSSLGQGRHEQYF. The CDR3 nucleotides read TGTGCCAGCAGCTCACTGGGACAGGGACGCCACGAGCAGTACTTC. Variable domain in full (rest from reference TRBV5-6 and TRBJ2-7): DAGVTQSPTHLIKTRGQQVTLRCSPKSGHDTVSWYQQALGQGPQFIFQYYEEEERQRGNFPDRFSGHQFPNYSSELNVNALLLGDSALYLCASSSLGQGRHEQYFGPGTRLTVT.

This clone was recorded only once. The V gene is TRBV7-3, the J gene TRBJ2-5; possibly TRBD2 for D (6 bases). The ends were cut back, 3 bases at V and 4 bases at J, with 9 bases in the middle. Germline values: CDR1 SGHTA, CDR2 FQGTGA. This CDR3 region has 13 residues. CDR3: CASSLSSGETQYF. The DNA for the CDR3 is TGTGCCAGCAGCTTGAGTAGCGGAGAGACCCAGTACTTC. The complete variable domain, with remaining parts taken from reference TRBV7-3 and TRBJ2-5, reads GAGVSQTPSNKVTEKGKYVELRCDPISGHTALYWYRQSLGQGPEFLIYFQGTGAADDSGLPNDRFFAVRPEGSVSTLKIQRTERGDSAVYLCASSLSSGETQYFGPGTRLLVL.

This chain joins TRBV7-2 and TRBJ2-1; TRBD2 matches at 10 bases. With 1 base clipped from V and 8 bases from J, the junction kept 14 bases outside the gene matches. Looked up from germline, CDR1 is SGHTA and CDR2 is FQGNSA. This CDR3 has 18 amino acids. In nucleotides, the CDR3 is TGTGCCAGCAGCTTAGACCGACCTGGGCTAGCGGGAGTAGATGAGCAGTTCTTC. Translated, it gives CASSLDRPGLAGVDEQFF.

On this clone itself: This specimen includes other DNA sequences encoding the same CDR3. The genes are TRBV15 and TRBJ1-4, with 7 bases matching TRBD1. The CDR3 contains 15 residues. Germline V CDR1 and CDR2: LNHNV, YYDKDF (reference sequence). V gave up 5 bases and J gave up 1 base; unmatched junction bases: 4. CDR3 sequence: CATSPRTGTNEKLFF. The CDR3 DNA sequence: TGTGCCACCAGCCCCCGGACAGGAACTAATGAAAAACTGTTTTTT. The complete variable domain, with remaining parts taken from reference TRBV15 and TRBJ1-4, reads DAMVIQNPRYQVTQFGKPVTLSCSQTLNHNVMYWYQQKSSQAPKLLFHYYDKDFNNEADTPDNFQSRRPNTSFCFLDIRSPGLGDTAMYLCATSPRTGTNEKLFFGSGTQLSVL.

CDR3 coding DNA: TGTGCCAGCAGTCGGGACAGGGAGTCAGGCGAGCAGTACTTC. Protein product: CASSRDRESGEQYF. The chain has TRBV7-2 and TRBJ2-7, with 9 bases matching TRBD1. Trimming at V came to 6 bases and at J to 6 bases, leaving 9 bases not matched to a gene. The CDR3 totals 14 residues. CDR1 SGHTA and CDR2 FQGNSA come from the germline V gene.

This clone was seen a few times. This sequence joins TRBV4-2 and TRBJ1-2, with D unresolved. In germline, CDR1 is LGHNA, CDR2 YNFKEQ. V gave up 0 bases and J gave up 4 bases, with 12 bases separating them. CDR3 length: 15 amino acids. The CDR3 DNA reads TGTGCCAGCAGCCAAGATGGGTACGGGATCTATGGCTACACCTTC. The encoded protein is CASSQDGYGIYGYTF.

The V gene is TRBV11-2, the J gene TRBJ2-1; 9 positions match TRBD2. This CDR3 is built from 14 residues. Germline trimming cut 6 bases from V and 8 bases from J; bases unmatched to any gene: 8. Germline CDR1 SGHAT, CDR2 FQNNGV. Written as DNA, the CDR3 is TGTGCCAGCAGGCCTAGCGGGAAGGGCGATGAGCAGTTCTTC. As protein: CASRPSGKGDEQFF.

The chain couples TRBV11-2 to TRBJ2-1; perhaps TRBD1 as D (6 bases). Trimming left V 1 base short and J 3 bases short, with 10 bases between. The germline CDR1 and CDR2 sequences are SGHAT and FQNNGV. There are 15 residues in the CDR3. CDR3 sequence: CASSLAGALYNEQFF. The DNA of the CDR3 is TGTGCCAGCAGCTTAGCAGGGGCCCTCTACAATGAGCAGTTCTTC.